Here is one T cell receptor beta chain with its context. Its specificity is unknown. The data originate from a study of cytomegalovirus exposure and HLA in healthy donors. There are 15 residues in the CDR3. Trimming removed 3 bases from V and 1 base from J; junction bases left unmatched: 5. CDR1 is LNHDA, CDR2 SQIVND, per germline (reference sequence). The PCR made use of 60 Vbeta and 13 Jbeta primers. The table came from immunoSEQ multiplex PCR; TCRdb's copy has only in-frame clones and leaves some out. The sample lists around 130,000 clones; around 83% were seen once. Broader study findings: Presence/absence analyses assumed roughly uniform sequencing depth across donors.

The chain has TRBV19 and TRBJ1-1; TRBD1 agrees at 7 bases. The specimen was PBMCs. This TCR was recovered from a girl aged 2 to 10 in good health and CMV-seronegative. CDR3 sequence: CASSIVGQTNTEAFF. The CDR3 DNA reads TGTGCCAGTAGTATTGTGGGACAGACGAACACTGAAGCTTTCTTT.